These 7 T cell receptor beta chains share one sample of origin, sequenced in a study of blood T cell repertoires in COVID-19 (dated by TCRdb to between 2020 and 2021). The library was obtained by the immunoSEQ multiplex PCR assay. TCRdb holds this immuneACCESS table with in-frame rearrangements only. Some clones are missing; in checked studies, unresolved V genes explain under half, and the rest has no known cause. In this sample the table shows approximately 300,000 clones, more than 85% of which occur a single time. The ten largest account for around 0.8% of the sample. Material for sequencing was peripheral blood. The receptors come from a man aged 25-45 years with acute or convalescent COVID-19.

The rearrangement uses TRBV7-6 and TRBJ2-7; D ambiguous. CDR1 is SGHVS, CDR2 FNYEAQ, per germline. Trimming removed 5 bases from V and 0 bases from J, with 11 bases in between. The CDR3 is 14 amino acids. CDR3 sequence: CASSISPSSYEQYF. In DNA, the CDR3 is TGTGCCAGCAGCATTAGCCCGAGCTCCTACGAGCAGTACTTC.

This chain connects TRBV7-9 to TRBJ1-4; D remains unclear. CDR1 is SEHNR, CDR2 FQNEAQ, per germline (reference sequence). The V and J ends lost 2 bases and 8 bases respectively, with 6 bases between them. There are 12 residues in the CDR3. In nucleotides, the CDR3 is TGTGCCAGCAGCTTATTAGTGGAAAAACTGTTTTTT. Its protein product is CASSLLVEKLFF.

The genes are TRBV7-2 and TRBJ1-5; D ambiguous. The CDR3 covers 12 residues. Between the trimmed V and J ends, which lost 4 bases and 4 bases, there was a span of 5 bases. Germline V CDR1 and CDR2: SGHTA, FQGNSA. CDR3 amino acids: CASSSPNQPQHF. Written as DNA, the CDR3 is TGTGCCAGCAGCTCCCCGAATCAGCCCCAGCATTTT.

The DNA for the CDR3 is TGTGCCAGCAGCCCCAGGGTTACCGGAAGCTACGAGCAGTACTTC. This translates into CASSPRVTGSYEQYF. The chain carries TRBV5-4 and TRBJ2-7, with a possible D match to TRBD1 (5 bases). V was shortened by 4 bases and J by 3 bases, with 17 bases between the two germline ends. Germline V CDR1 and CDR2: SGHNT, YYREEE (reference sequence). This CDR3 has 15 amino acids.

CDR3 coding DNA: TGCGCCAGCAGCTTGACGGGGGATCGTGGTGAGGACGCTTTCTTT. This sequence encodes CASSLTGDRGEDAFF. The V call is TRBV5-1, the J call TRBJ1-1, with a possible D match to TRBD1 (5 bases). Germline values: CDR1 SGHRS, CDR2 YFSETQ. The CDR3 extends over 15 amino acids. V was trimmed by 1 base and J by 11 bases, leaving 21 bases between them. Full variable domain (missing parts from reference TRBV5-1 and TRBJ1-1): KAGVTQTPRYLIKTRGQQVTLSCSPISGHRSVSWYQQTPGQGLQFLFEYFSETQRNKGNFPGRFSGRQFSNSRSEMNVSTLELGDSALYLCASSLTGDRGEDAFFGQGTRLTVV.

This chain's CDR3 is CASSPRASGSFNEQFF. CDR3 nucleotides: TGTGCCAGCTCACCAAGGGCTAGCGGGAGTTTCAATGAGCAGTTCTTC. The genes are TRBV18 and TRBJ2-1; 10 bases are a match to TRBD2. CDR1 and CDR2 from the germline V gene are KGHSH and LQKENI. The CDR3 sequence is 16 residues long. The J segment lost 6 bases and the V segment lost 2 bases, leaving 7 bases of the junction unmatched.

The chain recombines TRBV28 with TRBJ1-5, with TRBD1 matching over 8 bases. After removal of 1 base from V and 6 bases from J, the junction contained 5 bases not matched to a gene. The CDR3 sequence is 15 residues long. The germline V gene has CDR1 MDHEN and CDR2 SYDVKM. In DNA, the CDR3 is TGTGCCAGCAGTTTATCAGGACAGGGAGGTCAGCCCCAGCATTTT. This sequence encodes CASSLSGQGGQPQHF.